The rows below give T cell receptor beta chains drawn from one sample of a study of CD8 T cells in ankylosing spondylitis. TCRdb called the 5' RACE reads again in MiXCR, with one record for every CDR3 protein. The table shows approximately 300,000 distinct CDR3 sequences, with 20% occurring only once. Sequenced sample: blood, either unsorted or a sorted T cell fraction (not recorded which). The origin of the receptors is a male donor with ankylosing spondylitis or in good health (not recorded which). The CDR3 runs from the conserved cysteine through the conserved F or W. D genes are given only for firm matches. Expanded clones get a size class; other rows say once, few or many, or leave the size out.

>TRBJ2-2|TRBV29-1|TRBD2|.
TGCAGCGTTGCTGACCCCGCGGCTAGCGGGAGGGCTTTCGGCGGGGAGCTGCTTTTT
CSVADPAASGRAFGGELLF
>TRBJ2-5|TRBV20-1|.|.
TGCAGTGCTATGGCGAGACAAGAGACCCAGTACTTC
CSAMARQETQYF
>TRBJ2-2|TRBV2|.|few
TGTGCCAGCAGTGACAAGGGACGGAACACCGGGGAGCTGTTTTTT
CASSDKGRNTGELFF
>TRBJ1-4|TRBV2|.|.
TGTGCCAGCAGGAAAACAGAATATAATGAAAAACTGTTTTTT
CASRKTEYNEKLFF
>TRBJ1-5|TRBV10-3|.|many
TGTGCCATCAGTGGAGACAGAGATAATCAGCCCCAGCATTTT
CAISGDRDNQPQHF
>TRBJ2-6|TRBV5-1|.|.
TGCGCCAGCAGCTCTACGATCATTACCGGGGCCAACGTCCTGACTTTC
CASSSTIITGANVLTF
>TRBJ1-4|TRBV12-3/TRBV12-4|.|.
TGTGCCAGCAGTTTTTTTCCGTTGACAGTTAATGAAAAACTGTTTTTT
CASSFFPLTVNEKLFF
>TRBJ2-2|TRBV9|TRBD2|many
TGTGCCAGCAGCCCTGGGACTAGCGGGAGTCGAGGGGAGCTGTTTTTT
CASSPGTSGSRGELFF
>TRBJ1-2|TRBV25-1|TRBD1|.
TGTGCCAGCAGTGATCCCGACAGGGTCGGCTACACCTTC
CASSDPDRVGYTF
>TRBJ2-1|TRBV18|.|.
TGTGCCAGCTCACCACCTAGCTTCAATGAGCAGTTCTTC
CASSPPSFNEQFF
>TRBJ1-5|TRBV2|.|.
TGTGCCAGCACTTCCGAAAGGGATCAGCCCCAGCATTTT
CASTSERDQPQHF
>TRBJ2-1|TRBV5-1|TRBD2|.
TGCGCCAGCACCTGGGGACTAGCAGCCCCCCTCTACAATGAGCAGTTCTTC
CASTWGLAAPLYNEQFF
>TRBJ2-1|TRBV5-1|.|.
TGCGCCAGCAGCTTGGCCGGGACGGAGAATGAGCAGTTCTTC
CASSLAGTENEQFF
>TRBJ1-1|TRBV29-1|.|.
TGCAGCGTTGAAGGGTCGGACCCTGAAGCTTTCTTT
CSVEGSDPEAFF
>TRBJ2-2|TRBV28|.|few
TGTGCCAGCAGTTCGGCGCCGAACACCGGGGAGCTGTTTTTT
CASSSAPNTGELFF
>TRBJ1-3|TRBV14|.|.
TGTGCCAGCAGCCAACAGGCCTCTGGAAACACCATATATTTT
CASSQQASGNTIYF
>TRBJ2-1|TRBV20-1|TRBD2|few
TGCAGTGCTGGAGCTAGCGGGAGGCCGGAGCAGTTCTTC
CSAGASGRPEQFF
>TRBJ2-1|TRBV6-5|TRBD2|many
TGTGCCAGCAGTTACTCGAGCGCGGGAGCGGCCTGGGAGCAGTTCTTC
CASSYSSAGAAWEQFF
>TRBJ1-5|TRBV20-1|TRBD1|.
TGCAGTGCTAATACCGGGACAGGGGGCGAATTTGGGAGCAATCAGCCCCAGCATTTT
CSANTGTGGEFGSNQPQHF
>TRBJ2-3|TRBV12-3/TRBV12-4|.|.
TGTGCCAGCAGTCCTAGGGAGATGAGCACAGATACGCAGTATTTT
CASSPREMSTDTQYF
>TRBJ2-1|TRBV5-1|.|many
TGCGCCAGCAGCTTGGGGGACAGCGTCGGGAGCTCCTACAATGAGCAGTTCTTC
CASSLGDSVGSSYNEQFF
>TRBJ2-1|TRBV11-1|TRBD2|.
TGTGCCAGCATCCCAGTGAGGGGCGGGAGGGCCGGAAATGAGCAGTTCTTC
CASIPVRGGRAGNEQFF
>TRBJ2-1|TRBV5-6|.|.
TGTGCCAGCAGCCGTAGCGGAAAAACCCACTACAATGAGCAGTTCTTC
CASSRSGKTHYNEQFF
>TRBJ2-1|TRBV4-2|.|.
TGTGCCAGCACCAACCTCCTAGCGAGCCGCGATGAGCAGTTCTTC
CASTNLLASRDEQFF
>TRBJ1-4|TRBV20-1|.|few
TGCAGTGCTAGTCCCACAGGGTGGGAAAAACTGTTTTTT
CSASPTGWEKLFF
>TRBJ2-1|TRBV7-8|TRBD2|few
TGTGCCAGCAGCTTATTTGCGGGGGGGGACAATGAGCAGTTCTTC
CASSLFAGGDNEQFF
>TRBJ2-5|TRBV20-1|.|many
TGCAGTGGCATCTCATGGGTGGAAGGGGTGACCCAGTACTTC
CSGISWVEGVTQYF
>TRBJ2-5|TRBV19|TRBD2|.
TGTGCCAGTAGTATGGGACTAGCGGGAGGAGGTGAGACCCAGTACTTC
CASSMGLAGGGETQYF